This TCR beta chain was sequenced during a study of T cell responses to AZD1222 COVID-19 vaccine. Whole-study results and caveats: At baseline, seropositivity was found in only six or seven AZD1222 recipients. Breadth and depth of Spike-specific TCRs rose after two AZD1222 doses. It should be noted that donors were predominantly white British and more often female, and clonal diversity was possibly underestimated.

Some clones are missing from TCRdb's copy, which holds only in-frame ones; the method was immunoSEQ multiplex PCR. Here the sample spans 110,000 to 150,000 clones, 80% to 95% being singletons. This clone was picked up one time. The antigen remains undetermined. The V gene's germline CDR1 is SGHRS and CDR2 YFSETQ. CDR3 size: 16 residues. Trimming removed 2 bases at V and 2 bases at J, with 15 bases between. The receptor was derived from an adult in good health. The chain uses TRBV5-1 and TRBJ2-3; D is possibly TRBD2 (6 bases). The specimen comprised peripheral blood, sampled on day 0 of AZD1222 vaccination. The CDR3 protein is CASSFRWGDFTDTQYF. For the CDR3, the DNA is TGCGCCAGCAGCTTCCGGTGGGGGGACTTCACAGATACGCAGTATTTT.